This T cell receptor (beta chain) was documented in a study of early T cells in non-severe SARS-CoV-2 infection. Study in general: Unpaired chains resulted from sequencing bulk RNA of unsorted whole blood.

Many counts were recorded for this clonotype. The antigen is undetermined. Separate cDNA molecules each had unique molecular identifiers attached to them. In TCRdb, the 5' RACE reads were re-called with MiXCR into one record per CDR3 protein. The table shows 35,000 to 40,000 distinct CDR3 sequences, with 5.3% occurring only once. Study observations and caveats: Matching results from VDJdb favored anti-spike CD8 responses, leaving private and CD4 specificities undetected.

The sequence was collected from an adult who was a healthcare worker with PCR-confirmed SARS-CoV-2 infection or an uninfected control (not recorded which). The sample taken for sequencing was whole blood.

The chain's CDR3 is CASSQVKGTAYEQYF. Here the CDR3 DNA reads TGCGCCAGCAGCCAAGTTAAAGGAACAGCCTACGAGCAGTACTTC. The chain joins TRBV4-1 to TRBJ2-7; no definite D call. V gave up 1 base and J gave up 2 bases, with 12 bases separating them. CDR1 and CDR2 from the germline V gene are MGHRA and YSYEKL. This CDR3 spans 15 amino acids.